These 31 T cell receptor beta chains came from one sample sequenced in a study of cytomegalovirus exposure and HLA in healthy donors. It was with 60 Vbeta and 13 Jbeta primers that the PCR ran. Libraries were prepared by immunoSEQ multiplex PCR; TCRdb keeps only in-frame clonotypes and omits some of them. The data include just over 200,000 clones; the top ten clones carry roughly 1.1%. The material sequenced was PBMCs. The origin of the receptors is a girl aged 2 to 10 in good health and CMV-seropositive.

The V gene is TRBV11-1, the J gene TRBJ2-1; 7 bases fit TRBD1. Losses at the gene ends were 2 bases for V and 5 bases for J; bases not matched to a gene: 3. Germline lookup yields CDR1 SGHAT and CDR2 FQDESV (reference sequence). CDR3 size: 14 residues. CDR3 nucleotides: TGTGCCAGCAGCTTAACCGGGACAGACAATGAGCAGTTCTTC. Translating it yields CASSLTGTDNEQFF. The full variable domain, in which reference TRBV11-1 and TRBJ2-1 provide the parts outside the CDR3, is EAEVAQSPRYKITEKSQAVAFWCDPISGHATLYWYRQILGQGPELLVQFQDESVVDDSQLPKDRFSAERLKGVDSTLKIQPAELGDSAMYLCASSLTGTDNEQFFGPGTRLTVL.

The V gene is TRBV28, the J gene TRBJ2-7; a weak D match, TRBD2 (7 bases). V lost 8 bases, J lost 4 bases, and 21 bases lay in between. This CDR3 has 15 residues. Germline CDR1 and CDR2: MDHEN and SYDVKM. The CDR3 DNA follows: TGTGCCAGCGTGGGCGGGGGCACCGTCCATTACGAGCAGTACTTC. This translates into CASVGGGTVHYEQYF.

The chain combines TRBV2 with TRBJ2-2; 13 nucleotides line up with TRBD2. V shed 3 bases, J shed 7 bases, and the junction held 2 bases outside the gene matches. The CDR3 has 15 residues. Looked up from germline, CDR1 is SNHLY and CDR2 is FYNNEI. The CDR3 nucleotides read TGTGCCAGCAGTGAGACTAGCGGGAGGATCGGGGAGCTGTTTTTT. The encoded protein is CASSETSGRIGELFF.

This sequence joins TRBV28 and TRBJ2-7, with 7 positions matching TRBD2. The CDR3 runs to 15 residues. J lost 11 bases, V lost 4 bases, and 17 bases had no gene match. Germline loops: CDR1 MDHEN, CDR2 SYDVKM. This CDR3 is CASSSPSAGVSKEYF. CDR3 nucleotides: TGTGCCAGCAGTTCCCCGTCGGCGGGAGTCTCCAAGGAGTACTTC.

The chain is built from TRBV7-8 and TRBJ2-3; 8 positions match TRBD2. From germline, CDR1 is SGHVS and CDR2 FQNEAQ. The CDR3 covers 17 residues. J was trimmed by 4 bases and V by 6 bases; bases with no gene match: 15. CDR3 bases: TGTGCCAGCAGACCTACCTGGACTAGCCCACAGGCAGATACGCAGTATTTT. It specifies CASRPTWTSPQADTQYF.

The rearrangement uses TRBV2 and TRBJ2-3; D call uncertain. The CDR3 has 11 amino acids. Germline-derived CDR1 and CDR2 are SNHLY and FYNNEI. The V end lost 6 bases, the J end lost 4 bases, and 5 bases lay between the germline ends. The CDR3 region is CASSRPDTQYF. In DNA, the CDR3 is TGTGCCAGCAGCAGGCCAGATACGCAGTATTTT.

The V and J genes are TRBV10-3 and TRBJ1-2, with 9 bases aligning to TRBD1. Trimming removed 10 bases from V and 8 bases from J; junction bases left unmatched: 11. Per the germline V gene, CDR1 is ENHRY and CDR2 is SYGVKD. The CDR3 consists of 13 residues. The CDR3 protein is CATIDRGSSGYTF. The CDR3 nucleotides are TGTGCCACCATAGACAGGGGGTCTTCCGGCTACACCTTC.

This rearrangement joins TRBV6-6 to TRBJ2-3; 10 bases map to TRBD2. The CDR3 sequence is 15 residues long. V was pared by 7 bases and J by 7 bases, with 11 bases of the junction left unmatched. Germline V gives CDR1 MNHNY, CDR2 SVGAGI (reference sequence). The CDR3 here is CASNGASGSVNTQYF. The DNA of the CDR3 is TGTGCCAGCAACGGAGCTAGCGGGAGTGTGAATACGCAGTATTTT.

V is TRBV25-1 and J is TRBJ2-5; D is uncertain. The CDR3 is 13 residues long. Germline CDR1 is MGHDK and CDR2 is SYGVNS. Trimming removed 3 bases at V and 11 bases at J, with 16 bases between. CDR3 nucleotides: TGTGCCAGCAGTGAGCCGAGTTTCTATGAGCAGTACTTC. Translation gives CASSEPSFYEQYF.

As DNA, the CDR3 is TGTGCCAGCAGCGTCGACAGGGCGCCAATGGGTGAAAAACTGTTTTTT. Amino acid sequence: CASSVDRAPMGEKLFF. The chain carries TRBV7-9 and TRBJ1-4; 7 bases fit TRBD1. Germline V gives CDR1 SEHNR, CDR2 FQNEAQ (reference sequence). The CDR3 sequence is 16 residues long. Trimming took 5 bases from V and 7 from J; bases not matched to a gene: 13. Based on the CDR3 plus reference TRBV7-9 and TRBJ1-4, the full variable domain is DTGVSQNPRHKITKRGQNVTFRCDPISEHNRLYWYRQTLGQGPEFLTYFQNEAQLEKSRLLSDRFSAERPKGSFSTLEIQRTEQGDSAMYLCASSVDRAPMGEKLFFGSGTQLSVL.

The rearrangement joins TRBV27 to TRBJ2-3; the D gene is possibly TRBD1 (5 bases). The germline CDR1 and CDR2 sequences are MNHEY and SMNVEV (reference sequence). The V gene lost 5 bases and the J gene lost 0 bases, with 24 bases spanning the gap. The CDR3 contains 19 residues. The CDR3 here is CASSNSKGKAHPSTDTQYF. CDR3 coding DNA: TGTGCCAGCAGTAACTCGAAGGGGAAAGCCCACCCTAGCACAGATACGCAGTATTTT.

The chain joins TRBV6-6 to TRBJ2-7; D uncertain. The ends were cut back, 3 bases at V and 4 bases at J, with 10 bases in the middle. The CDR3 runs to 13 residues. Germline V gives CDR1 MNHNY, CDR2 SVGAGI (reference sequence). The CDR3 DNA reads TGTGCCAGCAGTTATTCCCCCTTTTACGAGCAGTACTTC. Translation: CASSYSPFYEQYF.

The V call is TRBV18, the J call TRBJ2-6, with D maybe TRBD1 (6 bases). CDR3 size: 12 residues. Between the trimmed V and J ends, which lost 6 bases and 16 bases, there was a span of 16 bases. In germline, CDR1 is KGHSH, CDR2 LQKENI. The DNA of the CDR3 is TGTGCCAGCTCTAAGGGGGACGGTGGACTGACTTTC. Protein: CASSKGDGGLTF.

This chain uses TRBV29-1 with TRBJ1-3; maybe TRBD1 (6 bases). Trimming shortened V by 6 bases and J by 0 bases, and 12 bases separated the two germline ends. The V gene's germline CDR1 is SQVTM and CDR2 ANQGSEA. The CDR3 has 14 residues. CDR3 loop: CSVATGFSGNTIYF. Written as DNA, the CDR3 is TGCAGCGTCGCCACAGGGTTCTCTGGAAACACCATATATTTT. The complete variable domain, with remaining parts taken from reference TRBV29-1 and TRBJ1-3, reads SAVISQKPSRDICQRGTSLTIQCQVDSQVTMMFWYRQQPGQSLTLIATANQGSEATYESGFVIDKFPISRPNLTFSTLTVSNMSPEDSSIYLCSVATGFSGNTIYFGEGSWLTVV.

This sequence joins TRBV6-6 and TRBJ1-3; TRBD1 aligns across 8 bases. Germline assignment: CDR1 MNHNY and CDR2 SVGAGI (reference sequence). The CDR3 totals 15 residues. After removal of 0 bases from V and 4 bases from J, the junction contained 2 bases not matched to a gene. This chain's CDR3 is CASSYSGTGGNTIYF. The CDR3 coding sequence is TGTGCCAGCAGTTACTCGGGGACAGGAGGAAACACCATATATTTT.

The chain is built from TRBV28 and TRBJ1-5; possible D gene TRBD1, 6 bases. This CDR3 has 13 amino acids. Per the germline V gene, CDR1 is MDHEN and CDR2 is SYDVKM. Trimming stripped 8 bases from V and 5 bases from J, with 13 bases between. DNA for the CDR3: TGTGCCAGCTCCCGGGACAATTATCAGCCCCAGCATTTT. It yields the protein CASSRDNYQPQHF. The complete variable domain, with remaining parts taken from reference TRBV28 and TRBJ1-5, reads DVKVTQSSRYLVKRTGEKVFLECVQDMDHENMFWYRQDPGLGLRLIYFSYDVKMKEKGDIPEGYSVSREKKERFSLILESASTNQTSMYLCASSRDNYQPQHFGDGTRLSIL.

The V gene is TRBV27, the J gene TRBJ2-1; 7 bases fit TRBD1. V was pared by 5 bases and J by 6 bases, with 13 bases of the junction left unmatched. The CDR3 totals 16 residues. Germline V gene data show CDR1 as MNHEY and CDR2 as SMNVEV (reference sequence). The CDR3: CASSPYRGPLPNEQFF. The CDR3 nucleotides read TGTGCCAGCAGTCCCTACAGGGGACCCCTCCCCAATGAGCAGTTCTTC.

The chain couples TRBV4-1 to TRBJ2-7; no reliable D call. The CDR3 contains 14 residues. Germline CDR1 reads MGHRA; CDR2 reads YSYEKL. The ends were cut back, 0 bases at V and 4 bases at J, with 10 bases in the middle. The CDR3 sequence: CASSQDATAYEQYF. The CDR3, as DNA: TGCGCCAGCAGCCAAGATGCTACCGCTTACGAGCAGTACTTC.

CDR3 residues: CASSLGPSLPYNEQFF. The CDR3 coding sequence is TGTGCCAGCAGCTTAGGTCCTAGCCTCCCCTACAATGAGCAGTTCTTC. V and J are TRBV7-2 and TRBJ2-1, with D perhaps matching TRBD2 (5 bases). Between the trimmed V and J ends, which lost 1 base and 2 bases, there was a span of 12 bases. The CDR3 is 16 amino acids. Germline CDR1 and CDR2: SGHTA and FQGNSA. Filled out from reference TRBV7-2 and TRBJ2-1, the complete variable domain reads GAGVSQSPSNKVTEKGKDVELRCDPISGHTALYWYRQSLGQGLEFLIYFQGNSAPDKSGLPSDRFSAERTGGSVSTLTIQRTQQEDSAVYLCASSLGPSLPYNEQFFGPGTRLTVL.

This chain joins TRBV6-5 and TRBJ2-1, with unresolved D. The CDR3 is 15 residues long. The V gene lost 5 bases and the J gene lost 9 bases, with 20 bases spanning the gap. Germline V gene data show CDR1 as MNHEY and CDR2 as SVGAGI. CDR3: CASSQSPSPFAEQFF. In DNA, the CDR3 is TGTGCCAGCAGTCAATCGCCCAGTCCGTTTGCTGAGCAGTTCTTC.

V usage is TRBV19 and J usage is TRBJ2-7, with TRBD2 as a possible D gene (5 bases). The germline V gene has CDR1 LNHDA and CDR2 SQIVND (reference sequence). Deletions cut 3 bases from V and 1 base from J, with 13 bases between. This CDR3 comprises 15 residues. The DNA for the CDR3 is TGTGCCAGTAGTATGGTCAGCGGACCGTCCTACGAGCAGTACTTC. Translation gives CASSMVSGPSYEQYF.

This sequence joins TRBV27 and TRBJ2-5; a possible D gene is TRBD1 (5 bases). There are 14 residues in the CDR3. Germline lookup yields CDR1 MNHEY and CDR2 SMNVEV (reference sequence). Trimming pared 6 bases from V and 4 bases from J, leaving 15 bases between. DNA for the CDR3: TGTGCCAGCAGCCCCGACAGTGGGGTAGAGACCCAGTACTTC. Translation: CASSPDSGVETQYF.

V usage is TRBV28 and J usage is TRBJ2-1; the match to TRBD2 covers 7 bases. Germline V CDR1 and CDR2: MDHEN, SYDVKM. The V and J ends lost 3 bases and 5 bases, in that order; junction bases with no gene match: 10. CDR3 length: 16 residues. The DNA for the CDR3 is TGTGCCAGCAGTTTCGGAGGGCTAGCGGCCAACAATGAGCAGTTCTTC. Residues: CASSFGGLAANNEQFF.

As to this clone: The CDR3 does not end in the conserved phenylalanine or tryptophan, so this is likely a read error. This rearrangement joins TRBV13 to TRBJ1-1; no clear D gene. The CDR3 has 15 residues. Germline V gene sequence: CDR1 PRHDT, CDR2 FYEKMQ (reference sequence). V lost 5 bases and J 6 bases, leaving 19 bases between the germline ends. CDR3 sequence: CASSTRLGRLSEAFL. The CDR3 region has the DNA TGTGCCAGCAGCACCCGCCTAGGAAGGTTATCTGAAGCTTTCCTT.

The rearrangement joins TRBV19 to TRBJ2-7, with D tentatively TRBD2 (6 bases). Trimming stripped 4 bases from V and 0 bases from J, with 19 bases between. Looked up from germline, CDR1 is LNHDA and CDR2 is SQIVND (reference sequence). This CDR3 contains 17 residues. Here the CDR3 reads CASSTGALAAPSYEQYF. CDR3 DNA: TGTGCCAGTAGTACCGGAGCACTAGCTGCACCCTCCTACGAGCAGTACTTC.

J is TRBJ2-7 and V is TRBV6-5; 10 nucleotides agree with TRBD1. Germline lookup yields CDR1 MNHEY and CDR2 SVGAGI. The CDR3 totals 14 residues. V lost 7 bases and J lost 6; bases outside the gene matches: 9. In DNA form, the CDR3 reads TGTGCCAGCACCGCGGGACAGGGGTTCTCCGAGCAGTACTTC. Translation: CASTAGQGFSEQYF.

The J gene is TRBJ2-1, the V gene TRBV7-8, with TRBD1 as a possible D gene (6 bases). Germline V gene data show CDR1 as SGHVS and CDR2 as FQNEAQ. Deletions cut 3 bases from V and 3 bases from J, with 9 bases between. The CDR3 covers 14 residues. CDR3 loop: CASSFRGSYNEQFF. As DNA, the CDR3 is TGTGCCAGCAGCTTTAGGGGGAGCTACAATGAGCAGTTCTTC. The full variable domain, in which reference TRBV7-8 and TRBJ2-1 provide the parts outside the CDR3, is GAGVSQSPRYKVAKRGQDVALRCDPISGHVSLFWYQQALGQGPEFLTYFQNEAQLDKSGLPSDRFFAERPEGSVSTLKIQRTQQEDSAVYLCASSFRGSYNEQFFGPGTRLTVL.

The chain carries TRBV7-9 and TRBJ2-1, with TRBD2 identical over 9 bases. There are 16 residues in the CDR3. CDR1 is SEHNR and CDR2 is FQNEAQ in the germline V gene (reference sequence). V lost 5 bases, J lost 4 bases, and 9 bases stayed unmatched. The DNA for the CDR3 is TGTGCCAGCAGCCAAATAGCGGGAGAGACGTACAATGAGCAGTTCTTC. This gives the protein CASSQIAGETYNEQFF.

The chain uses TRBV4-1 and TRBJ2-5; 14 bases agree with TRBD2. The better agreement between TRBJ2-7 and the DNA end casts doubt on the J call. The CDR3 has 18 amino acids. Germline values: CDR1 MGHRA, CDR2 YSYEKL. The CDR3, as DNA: TGCGCCAGCAGCCAAGAGAGACTAGCGGGAGGGCGATTGAGCGAGCAGTACTTC. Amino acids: CASSQERLAGGRLSEQYF.

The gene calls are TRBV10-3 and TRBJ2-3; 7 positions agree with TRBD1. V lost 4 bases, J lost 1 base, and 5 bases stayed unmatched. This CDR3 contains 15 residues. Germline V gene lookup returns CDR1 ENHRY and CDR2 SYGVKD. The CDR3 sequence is CAISGTGVGTDTQYF. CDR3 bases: TGTGCCATCAGTGGTACAGGGGTTGGCACAGATACGCAGTATTTT.

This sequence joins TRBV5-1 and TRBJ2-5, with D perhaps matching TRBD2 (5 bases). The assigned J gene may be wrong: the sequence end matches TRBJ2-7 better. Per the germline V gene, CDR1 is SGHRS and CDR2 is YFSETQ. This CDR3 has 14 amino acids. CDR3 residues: CASSLLTGMDEQYF. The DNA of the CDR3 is TGCGCCAGCAGCTTGCTGACGGGAATGGACGAGCAGTACTTC.